These 8 T cell receptor beta chains were sequenced from one sample in a study of shared clonotypes between healthy human individuals. Sequencing used immunoSEQ multiplex PCR; TCRdb keeps in-frame clones, though not all of them. The table has some 2 million clones, about 95% seen once. CD45RO-negative cells were positively selected for CCR7, leaving out terminally differentiated effector memory CD45RA+ cells. Sequencing was carried out using naive CD8+ T cells sorted from blood. The receptors were gathered from a man between 18 and 35 years old in good health.

This clone was seen more than once but under ten times. The rearrangement joins TRBV19 to TRBJ1-1, with 8 nucleotides matching TRBD1. The V gene's germline CDR1 is LNHDA and CDR2 SQIVND (reference sequence). Unmatched junction bases numbered 12, after V lost 5 bases and J lost 4 bases. The length of the CDR3 is 16 residues. CDR3: CASSPRQGMRSTEAFF. The CDR3 nucleotides read TGTGCCAGTAGTCCTCGACAGGGGATGAGGAGCACTGAAGCTTTCTTT.

V is TRBV10-3 and J is TRBJ1-2, with D possibly TRBD1 on 5 matching bases. Trimming removed 3 bases at V and 4 bases at J, with 9 bases between. Germline V gene lookup returns CDR1 ENHRY and CDR2 SYGVKD. The length of the CDR3 is 13 residues. CDR3 nucleotides: TGTGCCATCAGTGAATTGGACACCTATGGCTACACCTTC. The encoded protein is CAISELDTYGYTF.

The CDR3 coding sequence is TGTGCCAGCAGCGTAGGAGCGGGGGACTTTGGCAATGAGCAGTTCTTC. This codes for CASSVGAGDFGNEQFF. The chain employs TRBV9 and TRBJ2-1; TRBD2 matches at 8 bases. This CDR3 spans 16 amino acids. CDR1 is SGDLS, CDR2 YYNGEE, per germline. V shed 0 bases and J 6 bases; nucleotides not matched to a gene: 8.

V usage is TRBV30 and J usage is TRBJ1-3; no firm D call. Germline loops: CDR1 GTSNPN, CDR2 SVGIG (reference sequence). The V and J ends lost 5 bases and 3 bases respectively, with 11 bases between them. The CDR3 contains 13 residues. DNA of the CDR3: TGTGCCTGGGACGGCCATGATGGAAACACCATATATTTT. Amino acid sequence: CAWDGHDGNTIYF.

The chain recombines TRBV9 with TRBJ2-7; D might be TRBD1 (6 bases). Trimming removed 2 bases at V and 5 bases at J, with 14 bases between. Germline V gene data show CDR1 as SGDLS and CDR2 as YYNGEE. The CDR3 consists of 14 residues. The CDR3 sequence is CASSVGPGADEQYF. The CDR3 DNA is TGTGCCAGCAGCGTCGGACCAGGGGCAGACGAGCAGTACTTC.

The rearrangement links TRBV29-1 to TRBJ1-1; D uncertain. CDR1 and CDR2 (germline): SQVTM, ANQGSEA. The CDR3 has 13 amino acids. Deletions cut 6 bases from V and 5 bases from J, with 16 bases between. The CDR3 region is CSVNGPGGTEAFF. The CDR3 DNA is TGCAGCGTCAACGGGCCGGGAGGGACTGAAGCTTTCTTT.

The genes are TRBV30 and TRBJ2-5, with 11 bases that match TRBD2. After removal of 4 bases from V and 2 bases from J, the junction contained 12 bases not matched to a gene. The CDR3 is 17 amino acids. Germline-derived CDR1 and CDR2 are GTSNPN and SVGIG (reference sequence). CDR3: CAWNRMGLAVLQETQYF. CDR3 nucleotide sequence: TGTGCCTGGAATAGGATGGGACTAGCGGTCCTTCAAGAGACCCAGTACTTC. Variable domain in full (rest from reference TRBV30 and TRBJ2-5): SQTIHQWPATLVQPVGSPLSLECTVEGTSNPNLYWYRQAAGRGLQLLFYSVGIGQISSEVPQNLSASRPQDRQFILSSKKLLLSDSGFYLCAWNRMGLAVLQETQYFGPGTRLLVL.

Only one count was recorded for this clone. Other DNA variants within this sample encode the same CDR3. V is TRBV6-6 and J is TRBJ2-7, with TRBD1 matching 7 bases. The trim removed 5 bases at V and 6 bases at J, leaving 7 bases unmatched. The CDR3 runs 13 residues. Per the germline V gene, CDR1 is MNHNY and CDR2 is SVGAGI (reference sequence). The DNA of the CDR3 is TGTGCCAGCAGTCGAGACAGGGTCGGCGAGCAGTACTTC. It yields the protein CASSRDRVGEQYF.